These 19 T cell receptor beta chains originate from one sample sequenced in a study of long-term antiretroviral therapy in people with HIV. Assay version v3.0 of immunoSEQ was used, and it was run at survey level. TCRdb's copy holds only in-frame clones and misses some; the assay was immunoSEQ multiplex PCR. The data show about 30,000 clones, approximately 81% seen once. The material sequenced was unsorted PBMCs, taken 3 years after starting antiretroviral therapy. These receptors were collected from a man aged 40-49 years with HIV.

This chain links TRBV5-1 with TRBJ2-1; 9 nucleotides match TRBD2. V lost 0 bases to trimming and J lost 1 base; unmatched junction nucleotides: 5. The CDR3 runs 17 residues. Per the germline V gene, CDR1 is SGHRS and CDR2 is YFSETQ. The CDR3 DNA is TGCGCCAGCAGCTTGGCCAAGGCGGGGGGGTCCTACAATGAGCAGTTCTTC. It yields the protein CASSLAKAGGSYNEQFF. Full variable domain (remainder filled in from reference TRBV5-1 and TRBJ2-1): KAGVTQTPRYLIKTRGQQVTLSCSPISGHRSVSWYQQTPGQGLQFLFEYFSETQRNKGNFPGRFSGRQFSNSRSEMNVSTLELGDSALYLCASSLAKAGGSYNEQFFGPGTRLTVL.

The chain has TRBV6-1 and TRBJ2-3; D may match TRBD1 or TRBD2 (5 bases each). The V end lost 6 bases, the J end lost 6 bases, and 13 bases lay between the germline ends. The CDR3 runs to 13 residues. Looked up from germline, CDR1 is MNHNS and CDR2 is SASEGT. The CDR3 protein is CASRMGPGDTQYF. The CDR3, as DNA: TGTGCCAGCAGAATGGGACCCGGGGATACGCAGTATTTT.

The gene calls are TRBV2 and TRBJ2-1; TRBD2 matches 10 bases. In germline, CDR1 is SNHLY, CDR2 FYNNEI. The CDR3 totals 16 residues. V lost 4 bases, J lost 2 bases, and 5 bases stayed unmatched. The CDR3: CASSAPSGSAYNEQFF. The CDR3 nucleotides are TGTGCCAGCAGTGCTCCTAGCGGGAGCGCCTACAATGAGCAGTTCTTC.

The chain is built from TRBV20-1 and TRBJ1-1; TRBD1 is a possible D gene (5 bases). Trimming removed 6 bases from V and 13 bases from J, with 18 bases in between. CDR3 length equals 11 residues. Per the germline V gene, CDR1 is DFQATT and CDR2 is SNEGSKA (reference sequence). This CDR3 reads CSAPFELGGFF. The CDR3 nucleotides read TGCAGTGCCCCTTTTGAGCTGGGGGGTTTCTTT.

The chain joins TRBV27 to TRBJ1-6; D not certain. Trimming removed 0 bases from V and 8 bases from J, with 11 bases in between. In germline, CDR1 is MNHEY, CDR2 SMNVEV (reference sequence). This CDR3 contains 15 residues. This CDR3 reads CASSLSPIGDSPLHF. CDR3 coding DNA: TGTGCCAGCAGTTTATCCCCGATAGGAGATTCACCCCTCCACTTT.

The chain couples TRBV18 to TRBJ1-2; D possibly corresponds to TRBD1 (5 bases). Trimming pared 2 bases from V and 4 bases from J, leaving 11 bases between. The CDR3 covers 14 residues. Germline V gene sequence: CDR1 KGHSH, CDR2 LQKENI. CDR3 nucleotides: TGTGCCAGCTCACCATCCGGGGGAATCTATGGCTACACCTTC. Amino acids: CASSPSGGIYGYTF.

This clone was recorded once. This chain connects TRBV18 to TRBJ1-1; 7 positions match TRBD1. V lost 3 bases, J lost 1 base, and 11 bases stayed unmatched. There are 17 residues in the CDR3. Germline V gene data show CDR1 as KGHSH and CDR2 as LQKENI. CDR3 nucleotides: TGTGCCAGCTCACCTTCTCTCCCGGGACAGAAGAACACTGAAGCTTTCTTT. It yields the protein CASSPSLPGQKNTEAFF.

The chain is built from TRBV4-2 and TRBJ1-2; D ambiguous. Germline V gene sequence: CDR1 LGHNA, CDR2 YNFKEQ. The CDR3 length is 12 residues. Trimming took 0 bases from V and 8 from J, leaving 7 bases between them. Written as DNA, the CDR3 is TGTGCCAGCAGCCAAGATCTAGGGGGCTACACCTTC. Amino acid sequence: CASSQDLGGYTF.

The rearrangement joins TRBV6-1 to TRBJ1-2, with D unresolved. Germline CDR1 reads MNHNS; CDR2 reads SASEGT. The V end lost 8 bases, the J end lost 1 base, and 8 bases lay between the germline ends. The CDR3 length is 12 residues. CDR3 loop: CASFSINYGYTF. The CDR3, as DNA: TGTGCCAGCTTTTCCATTAACTATGGCTACACCTTC.

The chain uses TRBV5-4 and TRBJ1-1, with 12 bases lining up with TRBD1. This CDR3 has 16 residues. V was pared by 4 bases and J by 0 bases, with 4 bases of the junction left unmatched. From germline, CDR1 is SGHNT and CDR2 YYREEE (reference sequence). The CDR3 region has the DNA TGTGCCAGCAGCCTGGGACAGGGGGCCCTGAACACTGAAGCTTTCTTT. It specifies CASSLGQGALNTEAFF.

The gene calls are TRBV2 and TRBJ1-1, with 9 bases aligning to TRBD1. Losses at the gene ends were 8 bases for V and 0 bases for J; bases not matched to a gene: 1. The germline V gene encodes CDR1 SNHLY and CDR2 FYNNEI. CDR3 length: 13 amino acids. CDR3 DNA sequence: TGTGCCAGCGGACAGGGGATGAACACTGAAGCTTTCTTT. This translates into CASGQGMNTEAFF.

The chain is built from TRBV6-5 and TRBJ2-7, with D unresolved. The CDR3 totals 14 residues. Trimming removed 2 bases at V and 5 bases at J, with 13 bases between. Germline-derived CDR1 and CDR2 are MNHEY and SVGAGI. The CDR3: CASSYVPHGHEQYF. The CDR3 bases are TGTGCCAGCAGTTACGTCCCCCACGGACACGAGCAGTACTTC.

This chain uses TRBV7-2 with TRBJ1-1, with TRBD1 as a possible D gene (6 bases). V lost 4 bases, J lost 3 bases, and 15 bases lay in between. Germline V gene data show CDR1 as SGHTA and CDR2 as FQGNSA. This CDR3 is built from 15 residues. The CDR3 DNA follows: TGTGCCAGCAGCTCCTGGGGGGGCGGGTACACTGAAGCTTTCTTT. As protein: CASSSWGGGYTEAFF.

The rearrangement links TRBV2 to TRBJ1-1; tentative D call: TRBD1 (5 bases). The CDR3 covers 15 residues. Looked up from germline, CDR1 is SNHLY and CDR2 is FYNNEI. Trimming cost V 5 bases and J 1 base, with 14 bases left between them. The CDR3 bases are TGTGCCAGCAGTCTTAGTGAGACAGCGAACACTGAAGCTTTCTTT. Translating it yields CASSLSETANTEAFF.

The chain combines TRBV7-2 with TRBJ2-3; 11 bases fit TRBD2. The germline V gene has CDR1 SGHTA and CDR2 FQGNSA. The CDR3 has 15 amino acids. V lost 6 bases and J lost 4; bases outside the gene matches: 6. CDR3 sequence: CASRLGTSGADTQYF. CDR3 in DNA: TGTGCCAGCAGACTCGGGACTAGCGGTGCAGATACGCAGTATTTT.

The genes are TRBV10-1 and TRBJ2-7; 8 positions match TRBD2. There are 15 residues in the CDR3. Germline-derived CDR1 and CDR2 are WNHNN and SYGVQD (reference sequence). The V segment lost 0 bases and the J segment 3 bases; nucleotides outside the gene matches: 4. CDR3 DNA sequence: TGCGCCAGCAGTGAGTCGGTTGCGGGAGGCTACGAGCAGTACTTC. Amino acid sequence: CASSESVAGGYEQYF.

V and J are TRBV4-1 and TRBJ1-1; unclear D gene. The CDR3 runs 14 residues. Per germline, CDR1 MGHRA and CDR2 YSYEKL. V was pared by 4 bases and J by 3 bases, with 12 bases between. CDR3 amino acids: CASSPGGRDTEAFF. The DNA of the CDR3 is TGCGCCAGCAGCCCGGGTGGACGGGACACTGAAGCTTTCTTT.

The chain has TRBV6-5 and TRBJ1-3, with D possibly being TRBD1 (6 bases). The CDR3 spans 14 residues. CDR1 is MNHEY and CDR2 is SVGAGI in the germline V gene. Between the trimmed V and J ends, which lost 7 bases and 0 bases, there was a span of 10 bases. CDR3 nucleotides: TGTGCCAGCAAGGACAGATTCTCTGGAAACACCATATATTTT. As protein: CASKDRFSGNTIYF.

This sequence joins TRBV7-2 and TRBJ1-6, with 8 bases matching TRBD1. V lost 7 bases, J lost 9 bases, and 8 bases stayed unmatched. Germline V gives CDR1 SGHTA, CDR2 FQGNSA. CDR3 length: 14 residues. The CDR3 sequence: CASTTEQGASPLHF. The CDR3 DNA reads TGTGCCAGCACAACAGAGCAGGGGGCTTCACCCCTCCACTTT.